This entry features one T cell receptor beta chain sequence. The authors' processing: Estimation of nucleated cell counts was performed using reference gene primer amplification. Sequencing was performed with immunoSEQ multiplex PCR; in TCRdb, only in-frame clones are kept and a portion is missing. V, J and clone size were drawn from that table, and D and trimming were deduced from the DNA. The sample records over 250,000 clones, 83% being singletons. The data were obtained in a study of blood T cell repertoires in COVID-19. Looked up from germline, CDR1 is MNHEY and CDR2 is SVGEGT. The CDR3 covers 16 residues. V trimming: 4 bases; J trimming: 6 bases; junction bases outside the gene matches: 14.

The source material was peripheral blood. This chain links TRBV6-2 or TRBV6-3 with TRBJ2-7, with TRBD1 matching 8 bases. The origin of this receptor is a woman in her forties or fifties who had recovered from COVID-19. The CDR3, as DNA: TGTGCCAGCAGTTTAAGACAGGGGCCCTCGGTCGGCGAGCAGTACTTC. Its translation is CASSLRQGPSVGEQYF.